These T cell receptor beta chains were read from a single sample in a study of CD8 T cells in ankylosing spondylitis. TCRdb processed the 5' RACE reads anew with MiXCR; each CDR3 protein has one entry. The sample holds fewer than 350,000 distinct CDR3 sequences, 11% seen once. Input material: blood, either unsorted or a sorted T cell fraction (not recorded which). The source of these receptors is a female donor with ankylosing spondylitis or in good health (not recorded which). Both conserved end residues are part of each CDR3. D genes are given only for firm matches. Clone size is not always given. Where it is, it says once, few, many or a class for expanded clones.

size: once
D: TRBD2
V: TRBV20-1
J: TRBJ2-2
CDR3: CSARDPSTSGMNTGELFF
DNA: TGCAGTGCTAGAGACCCCTCGACTAGCGGAATGAACACCGGGGAGCTGTTTTTT

size: NA
D: TRBD2
V: TRBV15
J: TRBJ2-4
CDR3: CATSRLGGIAKNIQYF
DNA: TGTGCCACCAGCAGACTGGGGGGGATAGCCAAAAACATTCAGTACTTC

size: NA
D: TRBD1
V: TRBV19
J: TRBJ1-6
CDR3: CASSSGTGPSPLHF
DNA: TGTGCCAGTAGTAGCGGGACAGGGCCATCACCCCTCCACTTT

size: many
D: NA
V: TRBV5-1
J: TRBJ2-7
CDR3: CASSFRGVGVRGSHEQYF
DNA: TGCGCCAGCAGCTTTAGAGGAGTAGGGGTACGGGGTTCGCACGAGCAGTACTTC

size: few
D: NA
V: TRBV7-7
J: TRBJ2-7
CDR3: CASSLAPSRVDEQYF
DNA: TGTGCCAGCAGCTTAGCGCCTAGTAGAGTCGACGAGCAGTACTTC

size: many
D: NA
V: TRBV12-3/TRBV12-4
J: TRBJ1-1
CDR3: CASSLGSGLGAEAFF
DNA: TGTGCCAGCAGTTTAGGATCCGGCTTGGGTGCTGAAGCTTTCTTT

size: NA
D: NA
V: TRBV5-5
J: TRBJ2-3
CDR3: CASSLDPGDSTDTQYF
DNA: TGTGCCAGCAGCTTGGACCCTGGGGATAGCACAGATACGCAGTATTTT

size: NA
D: NA
V: TRBV9
J: TRBJ1-2
CDR3: CASTPYPESHGYTF
DNA: TGTGCCAGCACTCCCTACCCTGAATCTCATGGCTACACCTTC

size: many
D: NA
V: TRBV25-1
J: TRBJ1-6
CDR3: CASSNYENSPLHF
DNA: TGTGCCAGCAGCAATTATGAAAATTCACCCCTCCACTTT

size: many
D: TRBD2
V: TRBV10-1
J: TRBJ2-2
CDR3: CASSGGTSGKYTGELFF
DNA: TGCGCCAGCAGTGGGGGGACTAGCGGTAAATACACCGGGGAGCTGTTTTTT

size: NA
D: TRBD2
V: TRBV19
J: TRBJ2-2
CDR3: CASSGLEWTGELFF
DNA: TGTGCCAGTAGTGGACTAGAGTGGACCGGGGAGCTGTTTTTT

size: many
D: NA
V: TRBV28
J: TRBJ1-5
CDR3: CASSPLHQPQHF
DNA: TGTGCCAGCAGTCCCTTGCATCAGCCCCAGCATTTT

size: few
D: NA
V: TRBV5-1
J: TRBJ2-1
CDR3: CASGRGRGLTNNEQFF
DNA: TGCGCCAGCGGGAGGGGGCGCGGGCTAACTAACAATGAGCAGTTCTTC

size: NA
D: NA
V: TRBV7-8
J: TRBJ2-2
CDR3: CASSQPGLTGAGELFF
DNA: TGTGCCAGCAGCCAACCCGGGCTCACTGGGGCCGGGGAGCTGTTTTTT

size: many
D: NA
V: TRBV5-1
J: TRBJ2-3
CDR3: CASSLSPGSDTQYF
DNA: TGCGCCAGCAGCTTGTCTCCCGGATCAGATACGCAGTATTTT

size: many
D: NA
V: TRBV5-1
J: TRBJ2-2
CDR3: CASSLITGELFF
DNA: TGCGCCAGCAGCTTAATAACCGGGGAGCTGTTTTTT

size: many
D: NA
V: TRBV5-1
J: TRBJ1-3
CDR3: CASISEAGNTIYF
DNA: TGCGCCAGCATATCGGAGGCGGGAAACACCATATATTTT

size: NA
D: TRBD1
V: TRBV11-2
J: TRBJ1-2
CDR3: CASSLEAGGNYGYTF
DNA: TGTGCCAGCAGCTTAGAGGCAGGGGGGAACTATGGCTACACCTTC

size: many
D: NA
V: TRBV15
J: TRBJ2-1
CDR3: CATSRDRGAYNEQFF
DNA: TGTGCCACCAGCAGAGACAGGGGAGCCTACAATGAGCAGTTCTTC

size: NA
D: NA
V: TRBV6-1
J: TRBJ2-3
CDR3: CASRDSWSTDMQYF
DNA: TGTGCCAGCAGGGACAGTTGGAGCACAGATATGCAGTATTTT

size: few
D: TRBD1
V: TRBV5-8
J: TRBJ2-5
CDR3: CASRYRGETQYF
DNA: TGTGCCAGCCGTTACAGGGGAGAGACCCAGTACTTC

size: NA
D: NA
V: TRBV20-1
J: TRBJ2-7
CDR3: CSAYGGHRSSEQYF
DNA: TGCAGTGCCTATGGCGGACATCGCTCGAGCGAGCAGTACTTC

size: many
D: TRBD2
V: TRBV12-3/TRBV12-4
J: TRBJ2-1
CDR3: CASSLPPGLAKNEQFF
DNA: TGTGCCAGCAGTTTGCCCCCGGGACTAGCGAAGAATGAGCAGTTCTTC

size: many
D: TRBD1
V: TRBV10-3
J: TRBJ1-4
CDR3: CAISGAGGYEKLFF
DNA: TGTGCCATCAGTGGGGCAGGGGGCTACGAAAAACTGTTTTTT

size: few
D: NA
V: TRBV10-1
J: TRBJ2-2
CDR3: CASSGDPGSSTGELFF
DNA: TGCGCCAGCAGTGGGGACCCTGGGTCGAGCACCGGGGAGCTGTTTTTT

size: NA
D: TRBD2
V: TRBV3-1
J: TRBJ2-5
CDR3: CASSLSGPVGETQYF
DNA: TGTGCCAGCAGCCTTAGCGGGCCGGTAGGAGAGACCCAGTACTTC

size: many
D: NA
V: TRBV6-6
J: TRBJ1-5
CDR3: CASDRDSNQPQHF
DNA: TGTGCCAGTGACCGGGACAGCAATCAGCCCCAGCATTTT

size: many
D: TRBD1
V: TRBV12-3/TRBV12-4
J: TRBJ2-1
CDR3: CASSPQDRVHNNEQFF
DNA: TGTGCCAGCAGTCCACAAGACAGGGTTCACAACAATGAGCAGTTCTTC